This TCR beta chain appears in the sequencing data of a study of long-term antiretroviral therapy in people with HIV. Survey-level resolution applied to immunoSEQ assay v3.0. Some clones are missing from TCRdb's copy, which holds only in-frame ones; the method was immunoSEQ multiplex PCR. The top ten clones hold roughly 3% of a sample with more than 45,000 clones, 84% of them seen once. Regarding the study as a whole: Versus controls, repertoires in people with HIV had narrower CDR3 length ranges.

Comment on this clone: Its antigen is as yet unknown.

CDR1 and CDR2 from the germline V gene are LNHNV and YYDKDF (reference sequence). The CDR3 sequence is 20 residues long. V shed 5 bases and J 3 bases; nucleotides not matched to a gene: 15. The sequence was obtained from a woman aged 18-29 years with HIV. The sample consisted of unsorted PBMCs, taken 0.8 years after starting antiretroviral therapy. This rearrangement joins TRBV15 to TRBJ2-1, with TRBD2 matching 14 bases. For the CDR3, the DNA is TGTGCCACCAGCCCCCTGTTAGGGACTAGCGGGAGTTCAGACTACAATGAGCAGTTCTTC. This gives the protein CATSPLLGTSGSSDYNEQFF.